This T cell receptor beta chain derives from a study of T cell responses to AZD1222 COVID-19 vaccine. Germline V lookup: CDR1 SGHRS, CDR2 YFSETQ. The CDR3 runs to 13 residues. The germline V and J ends were trimmed by 3 bases and 6 bases, with 9 bases remaining between them. The sample holds a few counts of this clone. Sequencing used immunoSEQ multiplex PCR; TCRdb keeps in-frame clones, though not all of them. The sample includes some 100,000 clones, about 83% seen only once; the top ten take roughly an eighth. The J gene is TRBJ2-2, the V gene TRBV5-1; no reliable D call. This TCR was recovered from an adult in good health. Source: peripheral blood, taken on day 0 of AZD1222 vaccination. The CDR3 is CASSSFAPGELFF. The CDR3 nucleotides are TGCGCCAGCAGCTCCTTCGCGCCCGGGGAGCTGTTTTTT.